The 3 T cell receptor beta chains presented below share a single source sample, sequenced in a study of HIV-infected children after antiretroviral therapy interruption. The treatment was: PENTA 11 planned treatment interruption arm or continuous ART arm. The TCR library was built from RNA with a 3' RACE protocol and unique molecular identifiers. TCRdb itself ran the 3' RACE reads through MiXCR, one entry per CDR3 protein. The sample includes 30,000 to 50,000 distinct CDR3 sequences, about 6% of them seen just once. The source was CD45RA+ CD4+ T cells from PBMCs, pooled from several time points, collected from a donor given antiretroviral therapy, either interrupted or continuous. The subset was: naive CD4+ CD45RA+ CD45RO- T cells. These receptors all come from a pool of human donors with HIV.

V gene TRBV6-2 or TRBV6-3 combines with J gene TRBJ1-1, with D uncertain. V gave up 3 bases and J gave up 1 base, with 18 bases separating them. The CDR3 is made up of 17 amino acids. CDR1 and CDR2 (germline): MNHEY, SVGEGT. For the CDR3, the DNA is TGTGCCAGCAGTTATATCGCGGTGGGCAGCCAGAACACTGAAGCTTTCTTT. It specifies CASSYIAVGSQNTEAFF.

The chain joins TRBV13 to TRBJ2-7; 10 nucleotides line up with TRBD1. Germline V gene data show CDR1 as PRHDT and CDR2 as FYEKMQ (reference sequence). The CDR3 totals 14 residues. V gave up 6 bases and J gave up 2 bases; unmatched junction bases: 4. CDR3 coding DNA: TGTGCCAGCAGAAAGACAGGGGGCCCCTACGAGCAGTACTTC. Translation: CASRKTGGPYEQYF.

This clonotype has a handful of counts. The genes are TRBV11-2 and TRBJ2-1, with a tentative D call TRBD1 (6 bases). The CDR3 spans 15 residues. Trimming removed 6 bases at V and 8 bases at J, with 20 bases between. CDR1 and CDR2 (germline): SGHAT, FQNNGV. The CDR3 sequence: CASRHLGGRGHEQFF. Here the CDR3 DNA reads TGTGCCAGCAGGCACCTCGGAGGCAGGGGCCATGAGCAGTTCTTC.